These T cell receptor beta chains were read from a single sample in a study of beta chain features in type 1 diabetes. Profiled with immunoSEQ multiplex PCR; TCRdb holds only in-frame clones, not every one. The profile covers a few hundred thousand clones, with approximately 30% appearing a single time and 0.065% taken by the ten largest. Sample: naive CD4+ T cells from blood. Every receptor here comes from a man between 18 and 29 years old in good health. The CDR3 runs from the conserved cysteine through the conserved F or W. Expanded clones get a size class; other rows say once, few or many, or leave the size out.

V	J	size	CDR3
TRBV29-1	TRBJ2-5	few	CSAHFVYQETQYF
TRBV4-3	TRBJ2-5	-	CASSQAYSGRGETQYF
TRBV7-9	TRBJ2-3	few	CASSLGWEADTQYF
TRBV18	TRBJ2-1	once	CASSLVGPPYNEQFF
TRBV25-1	TRBJ2-7	few	CASSLSGLSYEQYF
TRBV19	TRBJ1-1	-	CASSGRINTEAFF
TRBV25-1	TRBJ1-1	few	CASSEARQGDTEAFF
TRBV20-1	TRBJ2-7	few	CSATSSYEQYF
TRBV4-2	TRBJ2-3	-	CASSHELVGDTQYF
TRBV18	TRBJ2-5	-	CASSPLLAARQETQYF
TRBV6-1	TRBJ2-3	-	CASSEGLTSTDTQYF
TRBV25-1	TRBJ2-2	-	CASRQDRGPGELFF
TRBV7-9	TRBJ2-1	once	CASSFAGGPLVEQFF
TRBV30	TRBJ2-1	-	CAWSIGLPNEQFF
TRBV20-1	TRBJ1-1	few	CSALRELEAFF
TRBV2	TRBJ1-5	-	CASSGVSSNQPQHF
TRBV9	TRBJ2-3	-	CASSVSKNTQYF
TRBV7-9	TRBJ2-3	-	CASSSIGATGRPTDTQYF
TRBV25-1	TRBJ2-7	few	CASSEWGQGKQYF
TRBV2	TRBJ2-7	few	CASSEVRGADEQYF
TRBV5-1	TRBJ2-3	few	CASSPGNPLTDTQYF
TRBV5-1	TRBJ2-2	-	CASSRQGDTGELFF
TRBV29-1	TRBJ2-1	few	CSVEELAGPTYNEQFF
TRBV7-6	TRBJ2-7	-	CASSRTQSSYEQYF
TRBV7-2	TRBJ1-1	once	CASSLRTGTEAFF
TRBV4-2	TRBJ2-7	once	CASSKATWEPAEQYF
TRBV29-1	TRBJ1-1	few	CSVGTGAHTEAFF
TRBV30	TRBJ2-3	-	CAWGETLTTDTQYF
TRBV27	TRBJ2-7	-	CASSRGTGTLAYEQYF
TRBV7-9	TRBJ2-4	once	CASSPPPPAGGGIQYF
TRBV5-1	TRBJ2-1	-	CASSSTGEPYNEQFF
TRBV25-1	TRBJ2-2	-	CASSEQGYTGELFF
TRBV7-2	TRBJ1-2	-	CASSPSGQLGYTF
TRBV30	TRBJ1-1	few	CAWSVTGRLNTEAFF
TRBV9	TRBJ2-7	-	CASSGPGHGDYEQYF
TRBV30	TRBJ1-1	few	CAWAVTGGTEAFF
TRBV15	TRBJ2-7	few	CATSTGDSKHEQYF
TRBV29-1	TRBJ2-1	-	CSALAGEEQFF
TRBV29-1	TRBJ2-7	-	CSVGNRSASYEQYF
TRBV9	TRBJ1-2	-	CASSVVVGTGAGYTF
TRBV12-5	TRBJ1-2	-	CASGFTPVYGYTF
TRBV29-1	TRBJ2-6	-	CSGLQSFGANVLTF